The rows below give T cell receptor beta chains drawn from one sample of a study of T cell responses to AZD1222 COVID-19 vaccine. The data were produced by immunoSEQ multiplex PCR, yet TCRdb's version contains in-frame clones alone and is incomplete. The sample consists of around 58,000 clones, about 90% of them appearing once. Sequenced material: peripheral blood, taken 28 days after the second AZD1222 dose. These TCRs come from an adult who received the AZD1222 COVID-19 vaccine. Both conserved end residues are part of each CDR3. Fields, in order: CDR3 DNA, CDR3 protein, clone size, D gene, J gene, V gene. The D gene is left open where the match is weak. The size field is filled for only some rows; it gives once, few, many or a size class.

CDR3nt: TGCGCCAGCAGTGTTCCGAACACCGGGGAGCTGTTTTTT; CDR3aa: CASSVPNTGELFF; abundance: NA; d_gene: NA; j_gene: TRBJ2-2; v_gene: TRBV10-1
CDR3nt: TGTGCCAGCTCCTTAGCGGGAGTTACGGACGAGCAGTACTTC; CDR3aa: CASSLAGVTDEQYF; abundance: NA; d_gene: TRBD2; j_gene: TRBJ2-7; v_gene: TRBV18
CDR3nt: TGCGCCAGCTACGGGACTAGCGGGATGAATGAGCAGTTCTTC; CDR3aa: CASYGTSGMNEQFF; abundance: once; d_gene: TRBD2; j_gene: TRBJ2-1; v_gene: TRBV5-1
CDR3nt: TGTGCCAGCAGCCCAGGACTAGCGGGAAAAGAGACCCAGTACTTC; CDR3aa: CASSPGLAGKETQYF; abundance: NA; d_gene: TRBD2; j_gene: TRBJ2-5; v_gene: TRBV5-8
CDR3nt: TGTGCCTGGAGTCCCGGGGATTATAGGAATTCACCCCTCCACTTT; CDR3aa: CAWSPGDYRNSPLHF; abundance: NA; d_gene: NA; j_gene: TRBJ1-6; v_gene: TRBV30
CDR3nt: TGTGCCAGCAGCTTAATGATTTCGGGTTACACTGAAGCTTTCTTT; CDR3aa: CASSLMISGYTEAFF; abundance: NA; d_gene: NA; j_gene: TRBJ1-1; v_gene: TRBV7-8
CDR3nt: TGTGCCACCAGTGACGCCCTGGGGGAGACCCAGTACTTC; CDR3aa: CATSDALGETQYF; abundance: NA; d_gene: NA; j_gene: TRBJ2-5; v_gene: TRBV24-1
CDR3nt: TGTGCCAGCAGCGAAGGAGGGTCCGAAGGCTACGAGCAGTACTTC; CDR3aa: CASSEGGSEGYEQYF; abundance: NA; d_gene: NA; j_gene: TRBJ2-7; v_gene: TRBV2
CDR3nt: TGTGCCAGCAGTTACGGGGAAAACATTCAGTACTTC; CDR3aa: CASSYGENIQYF; abundance: NA; d_gene: NA; j_gene: TRBJ2-4; v_gene: TRBV5-6
CDR3nt: TGTGCCAGCTCACCAGGCAGGGGCGGCGAGCAGTACTTC; CDR3aa: CASSPGRGGEQYF; abundance: NA; d_gene: NA; j_gene: TRBJ2-7; v_gene: TRBV18
CDR3nt: TGTGCCAGCAGCTCTCTTACGGCTGCCGGGGAGCTGTTTTTT; CDR3aa: CASSSLTAAGELFF; abundance: NA; d_gene: NA; j_gene: TRBJ2-2; v_gene: TRBV7-2
CDR3nt: TGTGCCAGTAGTGCCGGGACAGACCTGGTCGTCGGCTACACCTTC; CDR3aa: CASSAGTDLVVGYTF; abundance: NA; d_gene: TRBD1; j_gene: TRBJ1-2; v_gene: TRBV19
CDR3nt: TGTGCCAGCTCACCACTACAGGGGGCGAAGAACACTGAAGCTTTCTTT; CDR3aa: CASSPLQGAKNTEAFF; abundance: NA; d_gene: TRBD1; j_gene: TRBJ1-1; v_gene: TRBV18
CDR3nt: TGTGCCAGCAGTGAAACGAGCGGGAGCAACAATGAGCAGTTCTTC; CDR3aa: CASSETSGSNNEQFF; abundance: NA; d_gene: TRBD2; j_gene: TRBJ2-1; v_gene: TRBV6-4
CDR3nt: TGCAGCGTTGTCTCGAGTTCGGACACTGAAGCTTTCTTT; CDR3aa: CSVVSSSDTEAFF; abundance: NA; d_gene: NA; j_gene: TRBJ1-1; v_gene: TRBV29-1
CDR3nt: TGTGCCTGGAGCTCGGACTCCTACGAGCAGTACTTC; CDR3aa: CAWSSDSYEQYF; abundance: NA; d_gene: NA; j_gene: TRBJ2-7; v_gene: TRBV30
CDR3nt: TGTGCCAGCAGTTACCAGCAGGGAGCCAAAAACATTCAGTACTTC; CDR3aa: CASSYQQGAKNIQYF; abundance: NA; d_gene: NA; j_gene: TRBJ2-4; v_gene: TRBV6-5
CDR3nt: TGTGCCAGCAGTGACGGTGGACGTCCTGAAGCTTTCTTT; CDR3aa: CASSDGGRPEAFF; abundance: NA; d_gene: NA; j_gene: TRBJ1-1; v_gene: TRBV6-4
CDR3nt: TGTGCCAGCAGCGTAGGGGGACTACTCAACCAAGAGACCCAGTACTTC; CDR3aa: CASSVGGLLNQETQYF; abundance: NA; d_gene: TRBD2; j_gene: TRBJ2-5; v_gene: TRBV9
CDR3nt: TGTGCCAGCAGCTCATCGGACAGGGGGCTCTACAATGAGCAGTTCTTC; CDR3aa: CASSSSDRGLYNEQFF; abundance: NA; d_gene: TRBD1; j_gene: TRBJ2-1; v_gene: TRBV7-2
CDR3nt: TGTGCCAGCAGCTTAACGGGGACAGGGGGAGCAGATACGCAGTATTTT; CDR3aa: CASSLTGTGGADTQYF; abundance: NA; d_gene: TRBD1; j_gene: TRBJ2-3; v_gene: TRBV7-3
CDR3nt: TGTGCCAGCACCCGGGACAGATACGATTCCTACGAGCAGTACTTC; CDR3aa: CASTRDRYDSYEQYF; abundance: NA; d_gene: TRBD1; j_gene: TRBJ2-7; v_gene: TRBV6-5
CDR3nt: TGTGCCAGCAGTGAATTGGCAGGAGGCTACACCTTC; CDR3aa: CASSELAGGYTF; abundance: NA; d_gene: NA; j_gene: TRBJ1-2; v_gene: TRBV6-1
CDR3nt: TGTGCCAGCTCACCAGGGGCGCAAGAGACCCAGTACTTC; CDR3aa: CASSPGAQETQYF; abundance: NA; d_gene: NA; j_gene: TRBJ2-5; v_gene: TRBV18
CDR3nt: TGTGCCAGCAGCCCGATCTCTGAGCAGTTCTTC; CDR3aa: CASSPISEQFF; abundance: NA; d_gene: NA; j_gene: TRBJ2-1; v_gene: TRBV2
CDR3nt: TGTGCCAGCAGTAGAAAACAGGGAATCTCTGGGTATGGCTACACCTTC; CDR3aa: CASSRKQGISGYGYTF; abundance: NA; d_gene: NA; j_gene: TRBJ1-2; v_gene: TRBV6-6
CDR3nt: TGTGCCAGTAGTATAGGGCGGGAGGGCCGCGATGAGCAGTTCTTC; CDR3aa: CASSIGREGRDEQFF; abundance: NA; d_gene: TRBD2; j_gene: TRBJ2-1; v_gene: TRBV19
CDR3nt: TGCGCCAGCAGCGGTCAGGGGACAGATACGCAGTATTTT; CDR3aa: CASSGQGTDTQYF; abundance: NA; d_gene: NA; j_gene: TRBJ2-3; v_gene: TRBV5-1
CDR3nt: TGTGCCAGCAGCTTGGTTGCAGGGCACTACGAGCAGTACTTC; CDR3aa: CASSLVAGHYEQYF; abundance: NA; d_gene: NA; j_gene: TRBJ2-7; v_gene: TRBV5-6
CDR3nt: TGTGCCAGCAGCTTAAACATAGGGACAGGGTCGTATGGCTACACCTTC; CDR3aa: CASSLNIGTGSYGYTF; abundance: NA; d_gene: TRBD1; j_gene: TRBJ1-2; v_gene: TRBV11-2
CDR3nt: TGTGCCAGCAGTTACCGGACAGGATATAGCAATCAGCCCCAGCATTTT; CDR3aa: CASSYRTGYSNQPQHF; abundance: NA; d_gene: TRBD1; j_gene: TRBJ1-5; v_gene: TRBV6-2/TRBV6-3
CDR3nt: TGTGCCAGCCTCCGGAGGACAGATACGCAGTATTTT; CDR3aa: CASLRRTDTQYF; abundance: NA; d_gene: NA; j_gene: TRBJ2-3; v_gene: TRBV21-1
CDR3nt: TGTGCCAGCAGCCAGGCCCGTCGTAGCGGGAGCTTCGGCACAGATACGCAGTATTTT; CDR3aa: CASSQARRSGSFGTDTQYF; abundance: NA; d_gene: TRBD2; j_gene: TRBJ2-3; v_gene: TRBV14
CDR3nt: TGTGCCAGCAGTTTTTACACAGATACGCAGTATTTT; CDR3aa: CASSFYTDTQYF; abundance: NA; d_gene: NA; j_gene: TRBJ2-3; v_gene: TRBV12-3/TRBV12-4
CDR3nt: TGTGCCAGCAGTTTGCAGGACCTTATCGAGCAGTTCTTC; CDR3aa: CASSLQDLIEQFF; abundance: NA; d_gene: NA; j_gene: TRBJ2-1; v_gene: TRBV12-3/TRBV12-4
CDR3nt: TGCGCCAGCAGCTTGGAAAACGTAGATACGCAGTATTTT; CDR3aa: CASSLENVDTQYF; abundance: once; d_gene: NA; j_gene: TRBJ2-3; v_gene: TRBV5-1
CDR3nt: TGTGCCAGCAGCCGGGGACTAGCGGGTCCCCGCCCCCCGTCCTACGAGCAGTACTTC; CDR3aa: CASSRGLAGPRPPSYEQYF; abundance: NA; d_gene: TRBD2; j_gene: TRBJ2-7; v_gene: TRBV14
CDR3nt: TGTGCCAGCAGTCCGACCGGGACAGGGAACTCCTACGAGCAGTACTTC; CDR3aa: CASSPTGTGNSYEQYF; abundance: NA; d_gene: TRBD1; j_gene: TRBJ2-7; v_gene: TRBV7-2
CDR3nt: TGTGCCAGCAGTCCCCCGGGACTTAGGGTAACCGGGGAGCTGTTTTTT; CDR3aa: CASSPPGLRVTGELFF; abundance: once; d_gene: NA; j_gene: TRBJ2-2; v_gene: TRBV27
CDR3nt: TGTGCCAGCAGCGTAGGGCCAAACTATGGCTACACCTTC; CDR3aa: CASSVGPNYGYTF; abundance: NA; d_gene: NA; j_gene: TRBJ1-2; v_gene: TRBV9